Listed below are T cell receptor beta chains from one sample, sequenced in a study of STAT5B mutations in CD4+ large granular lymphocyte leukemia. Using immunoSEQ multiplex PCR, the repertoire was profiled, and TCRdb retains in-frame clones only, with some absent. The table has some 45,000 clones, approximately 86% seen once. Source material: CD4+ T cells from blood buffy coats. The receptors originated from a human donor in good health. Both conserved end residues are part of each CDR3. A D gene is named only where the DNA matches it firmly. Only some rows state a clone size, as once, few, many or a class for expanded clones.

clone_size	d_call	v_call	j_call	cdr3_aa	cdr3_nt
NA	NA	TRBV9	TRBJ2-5	CASSVGGYQETQYF	TGTGCCAGCAGCGTAGGAGGGTACCAAGAGACCCAGTACTTC
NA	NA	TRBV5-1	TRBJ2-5	CATTDSQETQYF	TGCGCCACCACAGATTCCCAAGAGACCCAGTACTTC
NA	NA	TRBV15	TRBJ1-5	CATSRGDGVGEPQHF	TGTGCCACCAGCAGGGGAGACGGGGTTGGAGAGCCCCAGCATTTT
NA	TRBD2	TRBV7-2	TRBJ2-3	CASSLLASGSGSTDTQYF	TGTGCCAGCAGCTTACTAGCGAGCGGGAGTGGGTCCACAGATACGCAGTATTTT
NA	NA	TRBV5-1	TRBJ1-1	CASTDLGGADTEAFF	TGCGCCAGCACCGACCTCGGGGGCGCAGACACTGAAGCTTTCTTT
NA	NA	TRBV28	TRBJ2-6	CASSLWGEGRGANVLTF	TGTGCCAGCAGTTTATGGGGGGAAGGGAGAGGGGCCAACGTCCTGACTTTC
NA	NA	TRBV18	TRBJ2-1	CASSQGSNNEQFF	TGTGCCAGCTCCCAGGGGAGTAACAATGAGCAGTTCTTC
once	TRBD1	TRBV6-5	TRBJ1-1	CASSPQGTEAFF	TGTGCCAGCAGTCCACAGGGGACTGAAGCTTTCTTT
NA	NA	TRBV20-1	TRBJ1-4	CSALNREKLFF	TGCAGTGCCCTAAACCGGGAAAAACTGTTTTTT
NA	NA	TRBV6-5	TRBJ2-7	CASSYDVGRRTYF	TGTGCCAGCAGTTACGACGTTGGCAGGCGCACGTACTTC
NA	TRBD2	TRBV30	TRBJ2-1	CAWSRGTSSYNEQFF	TGTGCCTGGAGTAGGGGGACTAGCTCCTACAATGAGCAGTTCTTC
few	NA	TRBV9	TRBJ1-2	CASDGENYGYTF	TGTGCCAGCGACGGGGAGAACTATGGCTACACCTTC
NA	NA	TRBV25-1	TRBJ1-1	CASSDPARMNTEAFF	TGTGCCAGCAGTGATCCAGCTCGCATGAACACTGAAGCTTTCTTT
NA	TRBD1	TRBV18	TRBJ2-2	CASSPRSPPGQQNTGELFF	TGTGCCAGCTCACCACGATCTCCGCCGGGACAGCAGAACACCGGGGAGCTGTTTTTT
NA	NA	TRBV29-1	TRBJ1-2	CSVEGRTSQEYGYTF	TGCAGCGTTGAAGGAAGAACTTCCCAGGAGTATGGCTACACCTTC
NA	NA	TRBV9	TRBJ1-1	CASSVGRTANTEAFF	TGTGCCAGCAGCGTAGGGCGGACGGCGAACACTGAAGCTTTCTTT
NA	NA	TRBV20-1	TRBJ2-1	CSTGPANEQFF	TGCAGTACGGGACCTGCCAATGAGCAGTTCTTC
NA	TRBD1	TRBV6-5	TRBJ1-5	CASSYSTPGTGQPQHF	TGTGCCAGCAGTTACTCGACTCCGGGGACAGGTCAGCCCCAGCATTTT
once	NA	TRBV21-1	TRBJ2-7	CASSKVEREGSYEQYF	TGTGCCAGCAGCAAAGTAGAGCGGGAGGGATCCTACGAGCAGTACTTC
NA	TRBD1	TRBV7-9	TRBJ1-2	CASSLGTGGGGYGYTF	TGTGCCAGCAGCTTAGGGACAGGGGGTGGAGGCTATGGCTACACCTTC
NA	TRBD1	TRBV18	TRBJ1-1	CASSPNRGQVDRVTEAFF	TGTGCCAGCTCACCAAACAGGGGGCAAGTAGATCGTGTTACTGAAGCTTTCTTT
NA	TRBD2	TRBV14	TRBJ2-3	CASSHGLAGRGGAQYF	TGTGCCAGCAGCCACGGACTAGCGGGGAGAGGGGGTGCGCAGTATTTT
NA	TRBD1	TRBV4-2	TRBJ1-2	CASSQTDRGLDGYTF	TGTGCCAGCAGCCAGACGGACAGGGGGTTGGATGGCTACACCTTC
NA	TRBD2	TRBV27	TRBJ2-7	CASSLWASGSYEQYF	TGTGCCAGCAGTTTATGGGCTAGCGGATCCTACGAGCAGTACTTC